These 12 T cell receptor beta chains were all obtained from the same sample, sequenced in a study of T cells in Graves' hyperthyroidism and ophthalmopathy. The investigators amplified TCR beta CDR3 regions from RNA transcripts. The study used the HTBI primer set for a first-round RT-PCR of the TCR CDR3. One entry per CDR3 protein, called by TCRdb with MiXCR from the multiplex PCR reads. The sample has about 350,000 distinct CDR3 sequences, 14% seen once. Sequenced material: blood. The receptors derive from a woman in her twenties or thirties with Graves' hyperthyroidism.

This clonotype was observed many times. DNA for the CDR3: TGCAGCGTCCGTTGGACACCTACAGGGGAGACCCAGTACTTC. It codes for CSVRWTPTGETQYF. V is TRBV29-1 and J is TRBJ2-5; D might be TRBD1 (6 bases). Trimming cost V 6 bases and J 5 bases, with 19 bases left between them. The germline gives CDR1 SQVTM, CDR2 ANQGSEA. The CDR3 length is 14 residues.

The rearrangement uses TRBV9 and TRBJ1-5; D remains ambiguous. Germline CDR1 is SGDLS and CDR2 is YYNGEE. Between the trimmed V and J ends, which lost 1 base and 5 bases, there was a span of 10 bases. This CDR3 is 14 amino acids long. The CDR3 DNA reads as TGTGCCAGCAGCGTAACAGAGTTGTATCAGCCCCAGCATTTT. Its protein product is CASSVTELYQPQHF.

This clonotype was observed at least ten times. The V and J genes are TRBV28 and TRBJ2-5; TRBD2 might be the D (6 bases). V was shortened by 2 bases and J by 5 bases, with 21 bases between the two germline ends. Looked up from germline, CDR1 is MDHEN and CDR2 is SYDVKM. This CDR3 has 17 residues. In DNA form, the CDR3 reads TGTGCCAGCAGTTTAGCAACCTTCCGGGAGAATGGGGAGACCCAGTACTTC. Translating it yields CASSLATFRENGETQYF.

V usage is TRBV14 and J usage is TRBJ2-3, with a weak D call TRBD1 (6 bases). Trimming shortened V by 2 bases and J by 2 bases, and 11 bases separated the two germline ends. The CDR3 totals 15 residues. CDR1 is SGHDN and CDR2 is FVKESK in the germline V gene. In DNA, the CDR3 is TGTGCCAGCAGCCAACAGGGGTCCCTCACAGATACGCAGTATTTT. Translation: CASSQQGSLTDTQYF. Using reference TRBV14 and TRBJ2-3 for the parts outside the CDR3, the full variable domain is EAGVTQFPSHSVIEKGQTVTLRCDPISGHDNLYWYRRVMGKEIKFLLHFVKESKQDESGMPNNRFLAERTGGTYSTLKVQPAELEDSGVYFCASSQQGSLTDTQYFGPGTRLTVL.

This clonotype was picked up a small number of times. The chain has TRBV6-1 and TRBJ2-7; weak D call: TRBD2 (5 bases). CDR3 length: 12 residues. The V and J ends lost 1 base and 9 bases respectively, with 10 bases between them. Germline values: CDR1 MNHNS, CDR2 SASEGT. CDR3 in amino acids: CASSEVAGGQYF. The CDR3 coding sequence is TGTGCCAGCAGTGAAGTCGCTGGAGGGCAGTACTTC.

The chain links TRBV6-2 or TRBV6-3 to TRBJ1-4, with D unclear. CDR3 length: 15 amino acids. Trimming removed 6 bases at V and 5 bases at J, with 16 bases between. CDR1 is MNHEY and CDR2 is SVGEGT in the germline V gene. CDR3 DNA sequence: TGTGCCAGCAGCGTAGATGGACGGTCCAATGAAAAACTGTTTTTT. Amino acid sequence: CASSVDGRSNEKLFF.

This clonotype was detected only a few times. One base away lies a much larger clone, so this may be a sequencing read error. CDR3 nucleotides: TGTGCCAGCTCTCGGGACAGTAAGAGCTATGGCTACACCTTC. Translated, it gives CASSRDSKSYGYTF. The chain combines TRBV6-1 with TRBJ1-2, with 7 bases aligning to TRBD1. The trim removed 8 bases at V and 4 bases at J, leaving 10 bases unmatched. From germline, CDR1 is MNHNS and CDR2 SASEGT. This CDR3 comprises 14 residues.

This clonotype was seen at least ten times. The chain uses TRBV10-2 and TRBJ1-2; D is uncertain. Deletions cut 5 bases from V and 3 bases from J, with 10 bases between. This CDR3 spans 13 amino acids. In germline, CDR1 is WSHSY, CDR2 SAAADI. For the CDR3, the DNA is TGCGCCAGCAGTCACCGCTCCGACTATGGCTACACCTTC. Protein: CASSHRSDYGYTF.

This clonotype has more than one count but fewer than ten. V is TRBV29-1 and J is TRBJ2-1, with D uncertain. The CDR3 consists of 14 residues. Germline V lookup: CDR1 SQVTM, CDR2 ANQGSEA. Trimming removed 3 bases at V and 7 bases at J, with 16 bases between. The CDR3 sequence: CSVDTRVGPNEQFF. The CDR3 DNA reads TGCAGCGTTGATACGCGTGTTGGCCCTAATGAGCAGTTCTTC.

This clonotype has at least ten counts. V usage is TRBV28 and J usage is TRBJ2-7; D gene uncertain. V lost 0 bases, J lost 5 bases, and 8 bases lay in between. CDR3 length: 13 amino acids. Germline values: CDR1 MDHEN, CDR2 SYDVKM. The CDR3 loop reads CASSLWGGDEQYF. CDR3 DNA sequence: TGTGCCAGCAGTTTATGGGGTGGCGACGAGCAGTACTTC.

The genes are TRBV7-9 and TRBJ1-1, with 9 bases matching TRBD1. This CDR3 comprises 17 residues. V shed 2 bases, J shed 1 base, and the junction held 8 bases outside the gene matches. CDR1 is SEHNR, CDR2 FQNEAQ, per germline (reference sequence). The CDR3 sequence: CASSLSGGQGGNTEAFF. CDR3 in DNA: TGTGCCAGCAGCTTATCAGGGGGACAGGGAGGGAACACTGAAGCTTTCTTT. Full variable domain (outside the CDR3, taken from reference TRBV7-9 and TRBJ1-1): DTGVSQNPRHKITKRGQNVTFRCDPISEHNRLYWYRQTLGQGPEFLTYFQNEAQLEKSRLLSDRFSAERPKGSFSTLEIQRTEQGDSAMYLCASSLSGGQGGNTEAFFGQGTRLTVV.

This clonotype was seen at least ten times. This chain joins TRBV30 and TRBJ2-6, with 8 bases lining up with TRBD2. Trimming at V came to 1 base and at J to 4 bases, leaving 6 bases not matched to a gene. Germline-derived CDR1 and CDR2 are GTSNPN and SVGIG (reference sequence). There are 16 residues in the CDR3. In DNA, the CDR3 is TGTGCCTGGAGTGACGGGGGGGCCTCGGGGGCCAACGTCCTGACTTTC. This translates into CAWSDGGASGANVLTF.